The 9 T cell receptor beta chains below were found in one sample sequenced in a study of shared clonotypes between healthy human individuals. Data came from immunoSEQ multiplex PCR; TCRdb stores just in-frame clones and leaves some out. The sample contains about 1.1 million clones, 70% to 80% of which appear only once. Sample: memory CD4+ T cells from PBMCs. This sample's subset: CD45RA-negative fraction. The source is a man younger than 35 in good health. Some clones in this sample may be carry-over from other donors' samples.

This rearrangement joins TRBV27 to TRBJ1-2, with TRBD1 matching 8 bases. The V gene's germline CDR1 is MNHEY and CDR2 SMNVEV (reference sequence). V gave up 6 bases and J gave up 2 bases; unmatched junction bases: 2. The CDR3 length is 13 residues. The CDR3 DNA is TGTGCCAGCAGAAGGGACAGGAACTATGGCTACACCTTC. Protein sequence: CASRRDRNYGYTF.

The chain is built from TRBV14 and TRBJ1-3; 8 nucleotides match TRBD1. This CDR3 has 16 amino acids. V shed 2 bases and J 4 bases; nucleotides not matched to a gene: 7. Germline CDR1 reads SGHDN; CDR2 reads FVKESK. CDR3 protein: CASSQLQGVSGNTIYF. The CDR3, as DNA: TGTGCCAGCAGCCAATTACAGGGGGTCTCAGGAAACACCATATATTTT. Full variable domain (missing parts from reference TRBV14 and TRBJ1-3): EAGVTQFPSHSVIEKGQTVTLRCDPISGHDNLYWYRRVMGKEIKFLLHFVKESKQDESGMPNNRFLAERTGGTYSTLKVQPAELEDSGVYFCASSQLQGVSGNTIYFGEGSWLTVV.

The chain combines TRBV23-1 with TRBJ1-1, with a possible D match to TRBD1 (5 bases). TRBV23-1 is known as an ORF, though its function is uncertain. Trimming pared 0 bases from V and 4 bases from J, leaving 21 bases between. CDR3 length: 18 amino acids. CDR3 protein: CASSQSGGNRLGSTEAFF. The DNA for the CDR3 is TGCGCCAGCAGTCAATCTGGTGGGAACAGGCTGGGAAGCACTGAAGCTTTCTTT.

The chain uses TRBV5-1 and TRBJ2-7, with 9 bases fitting TRBD2. Trimming removed 0 bases from V and 3 bases from J; junction bases left unmatched: 1. Germline V gene lookup returns CDR1 SGHRS and CDR2 YFSETQ. The CDR3 totals 14 residues. In DNA, the CDR3 is TGCGCCAGCAGCTTGGGCGGGAGGGTCTACGAGCAGTACTTC. Translated, it gives CASSLGGRVYEQYF.

About this clone: This same CDR3 is encoded by further DNA sequences in the sample. This chain connects TRBV5-4 to TRBJ2-1; 7 bases are a match to TRBD1. CDR1 and CDR2 from the germline V gene are SGHNT and YYREEE (reference sequence). The CDR3 covers 15 residues. J lost 0 bases, V lost 4 bases, and 4 bases had no gene match. The CDR3 nucleotides are TGTGCCAGCAGCCTCACAGGGGACTCCTACAATGAGCAGTTCTTC. Amino acid sequence: CASSLTGDSYNEQFF.

CDR3 in DNA: TGTGCCAGCAGCGTAGACAGGGGGCCTCCCGCAACTAATGAAAAACTGTTTTTT. It translates to CASSVDRGPPATNEKLFF. This chain links TRBV9 with TRBJ1-4, with 9 bases aligning to TRBD1. The CDR3 is 18 amino acids. The junction had 6 bases not matched to a gene; V was cut back by 0 bases and J by 0 bases. Germline assignment: CDR1 SGDLS and CDR2 YYNGEE.

The chain has TRBV28 and TRBJ2-3; 7 nucleotides align to TRBD2. This CDR3 is 17 amino acids long. V shed 4 bases, J shed 2 bases, and the junction held 12 bases outside the gene matches. The V gene's germline CDR1 is MDHEN and CDR2 SYDVKM. CDR3 DNA sequence: TGTGCCAGCAGTTCCGTCTTAGTAGCGGGCCTCACAGATACGCAGTATTTT. Translation: CASSSVLVAGLTDTQYF.

J is TRBJ2-7 and V is TRBV6-1; D is unresolved. Trimming shortened V by 3 bases and J by 0 bases, and 15 bases separated the two germline ends. Germline V gene data show CDR1 as MNHNS and CDR2 as SASEGT. The CDR3 runs 16 residues. The CDR3 nucleotides are TGTGCCAGCAGTGAGGTTTATGCGGCGCCCTCCTACGAGCAGTACTTC. It is translated as CASSEVYAAPSYEQYF.

This chain connects TRBV9 to TRBJ1-3, with a tentative D call TRBD1 (5 bases). From germline, CDR1 is SGDLS and CDR2 YYNGEE. The CDR3 covers 16 residues. The ends were cut back, 5 bases at V and 0 bases at J, with 15 bases in the middle. This CDR3 is CASSPGTPNSGNTIYF. DNA of the CDR3: TGTGCCAGCAGTCCCGGGACTCCGAACTCTGGAAACACCATATATTTT.